The 26 T cell receptor beta chains reported below all come from one sample, sequenced in a study of Graves' ophthalmopathy and Graves' hyperthyroidism. RNA served as the template for amplifying TCR beta CDR3 regions. HTBI-primed RT-PCR formed the first round, and a multiplex PCR formed the second. In TCRdb, the multiplex PCR reads were re-called with MiXCR into one record per CDR3 protein. The data hold almost 750,000 distinct CDR3 sequences, with roughly two fifths observed a single time. Input material: peripheral blood. These receptors were taken from an adult man with Graves' ophthalmopathy.

This clonotype was counted between two and nine times. The junction shows a germline mismatch at one end, possibly a read error. The genes are TRBV15 and TRBJ1-2; D is uncertain. Germline CDR1 reads LNHNV; CDR2 reads YYDKDF (reference sequence). CDR3 length: 14 amino acids. Here the CDR3 DNA reads TGTGCCAGCAGCCAAGAGGGCCAGGCCAGTGGCTACACCTTC. The encoded protein is CASSQEGQASGYTF.

The rearrangement uses TRBV5-4 and TRBJ1-1; D remains unclear. Germline CDR1 is SGHNT and CDR2 is YYREEE (reference sequence). The V end lost 0 bases, the J end lost 0 bases, and 9 bases lay between the germline ends. The CDR3 runs 15 residues. DNA for the CDR3: TGTGCCAGCAGCTTGGTTACCACGTTGAACACTGAAGCTTTCTTT. This sequence encodes CASSLVTTLNTEAFF.

This clonotype has a count of ten or more. V is TRBV10-3 and J is TRBJ1-2; D is possibly TRBD1 (5 bases). The V gene's germline CDR1 is ENHRY and CDR2 SYGVKD. The CDR3 extends over 14 amino acids. V dropped 5 bases and J dropped 8 bases, with 18 bases sitting between them. The CDR3 DNA reads TGTGCCATCAGTCCTCCCCCGGGGGGGTCGGGCTACACCTTC. Protein: CAISPPPGGSGYTF.

This clonotype was counted only a few times. V and J are TRBV7-2 and TRBJ1-2; 9 nucleotides agree with TRBD1. Germline V gene sequence: CDR1 SGHTA, CDR2 FQGNSA. V trimming: 0 bases; J trimming: 6 bases; junction bases outside the gene matches: 11. This CDR3 is built from 17 residues. CDR3 in DNA: TGTGCCAGCAGCTTAGCCCTTGGACAGGGGAAAATGGATGGCTACACCTTC. The encoded protein is CASSLALGQGKMDGYTF.

This clonotype has ten or more counts. The chain links TRBV7-2 to TRBJ1-2, with 12 bases matching TRBD1. This CDR3 contains 15 residues. The ends lost 7 bases at V and 5 bases at J; junction bases unmatched: 8. Germline V gene lookup returns CDR1 SGHTA and CDR2 FQGNSA. The CDR3 DNA reads as TGTGCCAGCACCCTGGGACAGGGGGCCGGGTATGGCTACACCTTC. It codes for CASTLGQGAGYGYTF.

This clonotype was picked up one time. The V and J genes are TRBV29-1 and TRBJ1-6; 7 nucleotides line up with TRBD1. The germline V gene has CDR1 SQVTM and CDR2 ANQGSEA. The CDR3 consists of 13 residues. Trimming removed 6 bases from V and 11 bases from J; junction bases left unmatched: 10. The CDR3 coding sequence is TGCAGCGTAGGTTATACAGGGGAGACACCCCTCCACTTT. Translating gives CSVGYTGETPLHF.

This rearrangement joins TRBV2 to TRBJ1-5, with no clear D. From germline, CDR1 is SNHLY and CDR2 FYNNEI. V was cut by 7 bases and J by 11 bases, with 24 bases left in between. This CDR3 has 15 amino acids. CDR3 in DNA: TGTGCCAGCAAGGTCCTAGCGGGGTACCAAGAGACCCAGCATTTT. Translated, it gives CASKVLAGYQETQHF.

This clonotype has ten or more counts. The chain joins TRBV2 to TRBJ1-6, with D possibly TRBD1 on 6 matching bases. The CDR3 has 13 amino acids. Looked up from germline, CDR1 is SNHLY and CDR2 is FYNNEI. The V end lost 6 bases, the J end lost 10 bases, and 13 bases lay between the germline ends. In DNA form, the CDR3 reads TGTGCCAGCAGCTCGGGGGGGCTGTCACCCCTCCACTTT. Translating gives CASSSGGLSPLHF.

This clonotype was counted only a few times. The chain recombines TRBV6-5 with TRBJ1-1, with 11 positions matching TRBD1. Germline V gene data show CDR1 as MNHEY and CDR2 as SVGAGI. Trimming cost V 5 bases and J 4 bases; bases outside gene matches: 6. The CDR3 runs to 15 residues. The CDR3: CASSTSGTGGTEAFF. CDR3 in DNA: TGTGCCAGCAGTACCTCCGGGACAGGGGGCACTGAAGCTTTCTTT.

V and J are TRBV3-1 and TRBJ1-4, with D unclear. Trimming shortened V by 5 bases and J by 3 bases, and 4 bases separated the two germline ends. CDR1 LGHDT and CDR2 YNNKEL come from the germline V gene (reference sequence). CDR3 length equals 12 residues. CDR3 nucleotides: TGTGCCAGCAGCAGGTCTAATGAAAAACTGTTTTTT. Translated, it gives CASSRSNEKLFF.

This chain connects TRBV7-9 to TRBJ2-7; D may correspond to TRBD1 or TRBD2 (6 bases each). CDR1 is SEHNR, CDR2 FQNEAQ, per germline (reference sequence). CDR3 length equals 16 residues. V lost 1 base and J 2 bases, leaving 15 bases between the germline ends. DNA of the CDR3: TGTGCCAGCAGCTTAGGAGGGGGAGGAGAGACCTACGAGCAGTACTTC. Protein product: CASSLGGGGETYEQYF.

The V gene is TRBV7-2, the J gene TRBJ1-5; tentative D call: TRBD1 (5 bases). Trimming cost V 0 bases and J 11 bases, with 17 bases left between them. Germline CDR1 is SGHTA and CDR2 is FQGNSA. There are 15 residues in the CDR3. The CDR3, as DNA: TGTGCCAGCAGCTTAGCCCAGGGAGGCGGGGAGACCCAGCATTTT. Protein: CASSLAQGGGETQHF.

This chain links TRBV29-1 with TRBJ1-3, with TRBD1 matching over 7 bases. The CDR3 length is 14 residues. J was trimmed by 7 bases and V by 7 bases; bases with no gene match: 13. Per the germline V gene, CDR1 is SQVTM and CDR2 is ANQGSEA. CDR3 in amino acids: CSAPRGPTRNTIYF. DNA of the CDR3: TGCAGCGCCCCGAGGGGGCCCACGAGGAACACCATATATTTT.

The chain joins TRBV2 to TRBJ2-3; 8 positions match TRBD1. The germline V gene has CDR1 SNHLY and CDR2 FYNNEI. This CDR3 region has 16 residues. Trimming cost V 5 bases and J 3 bases; bases outside gene matches: 10. CDR3 residues: CASSYSGQAGTDTQYF. The CDR3 DNA reads as TGTGCCAGCAGTTATTCGGGACAGGCTGGGACAGATACGCAGTATTTT.

J is TRBJ2-6 and V is TRBV29-1; unclear D gene. Germline assignment: CDR1 SQVTM and CDR2 ANQGSEA. The CDR3 consists of 10 residues. Trimming pared 4 bases from V and 14 bases from J, leaving 9 bases between. In nucleotides, the CDR3 is TGCAGCGTTGTGTCTGGGTTCCTGACTTTC. This encodes CSVVSGFLTF.

Only a few counts were recorded for this clonotype. The junction differs from germline at one of its ends, possibly a read error. The chain combines TRBV7-8 with TRBJ2-7; TRBD1 aligns across 7 bases. Germline loops: CDR1 SGHVS, CDR2 FQNEAQ. This CDR3 region has 16 residues. The CDR3 reads CASSHDSGTATYEQYF. The CDR3 nucleotides are TGCGCCAGCAGCCACGATTCCGGGACAGCAACCTACGAGCAGTACTTC.

This clonotype has only a few counts. J is TRBJ2-5 and V is TRBV7-9, with unresolved D. The CDR3 consists of 13 residues. Trimming cost V 4 bases and J 4 bases, with 10 bases left between them. Germline V gene data show CDR1 as SEHNR and CDR2 as FQNEAQ (reference sequence). CDR3 protein: CASSSASRETQYF. The CDR3 nucleotides read TGTGCCAGCAGCTCGGCCAGTAGAGAGACCCAGTACTTC.

The chain links TRBV29-1 to TRBJ2-7; 7 bases line up with TRBD1. The germline CDR1 and CDR2 sequences are SQVTM and ANQGSEA. The CDR3 spans 14 residues. The V segment lost 2 bases and the J segment 0 bases; nucleotides outside the gene matches: 4. CDR3 in amino acids: CSVERRGFSYEQYF. CDR3 nucleotide sequence: TGCAGCGTTGAACGCAGGGGGTTCTCCTACGAGCAGTACTTC.

This clonotype was seen ten or more times. The chain uses TRBV29-1 and TRBJ2-2; 9 nucleotides match TRBD2. V lost 4 bases and J lost 6; bases outside the gene matches: 9. Per germline, CDR1 SQVTM and CDR2 ANQGSEA. The CDR3 contains 15 residues. In DNA, the CDR3 is TGCAGCGTTGCCCTAGCGGGAAGGAATGCCGGGGAGCTGTTTTTT. Residues: CSVALAGRNAGELFF.

This clonotype was observed a handful of times. The CDR3 coding sequence is TGTGCCAGCAGCTTTCCTAGGGACAGGGGGTACGAGCAGTACTTC. Translation gives CASSFPRDRGYEQYF. This rearrangement joins TRBV7-9 to TRBJ2-7, with 11 bases lining up with TRBD1. Germline assignment: CDR1 SEHNR and CDR2 FQNEAQ (reference sequence). The length of the CDR3 is 15 residues. V shed 3 bases and J 4 bases; nucleotides not matched to a gene: 5. Full variable domain (remainder filled in from reference TRBV7-9 and TRBJ2-7): DTGVSQNPRHKITKRGQNVTFRCDPISEHNRLYWYRQTLGQGPEFLTYFQNEAQLEKSRLLSDRFSAERPKGSFSTLEIQRTEQGDSAMYLCASSFPRDRGYEQYFGPGTRLTVT.

The chain links TRBV7-2 to TRBJ1-4; D possibly corresponds to TRBD1 (5 bases). The V gene lost 5 bases and the J gene lost 2 bases, with 12 bases spanning the gap. The V gene's germline CDR1 is SGHTA and CDR2 FQGNSA. The CDR3 extends over 15 amino acids. In DNA form, the CDR3 reads TGTGCCAGCAGCCCCCATGGGGGGACTAATGAAAAACTGTTTTTT. Translating it yields CASSPHGGTNEKLFF.

This clonotype occurred many times. The junction departs from the called germline gene at one end, perhaps through a read error. The chain recombines TRBV19 with TRBJ1-6; no definite D call. The CDR3 runs 12 residues. Germline V gene data show CDR1 as LNHDA and CDR2 as SQIVND (reference sequence). CDR3 residues: CASSVEHSPLHF. In DNA, the CDR3 is TGTGCCAGTAGTGTAGAACACTCACCCCTCCACTTT.

The sample holds a few counts of this clonotype. A read error may produce the germline difference seen at one junction end. The chain has TRBV7-2 and TRBJ2-7; weak D call: TRBD2 (6 bases). The CDR3 has 15 residues. Germline V lookup: CDR1 SGHTA, CDR2 FQGNSA. The CDR3, as DNA: TGCGCCAGCAGCCAAGATCCGGGAGTCCTGTACGAGCAGTACTTC. Protein: CASSQDPGVLYEQYF.

J is TRBJ2-2 and V is TRBV9; weak D call: TRBD2 (6 bases). Germline CDR1 and CDR2: SGDLS and YYNGEE. The CDR3 spans 16 residues. The V end lost 1 base, the J end lost 0 bases, and 10 bases lay between the germline ends. The CDR3 DNA reads TGTGCCAGCAGCGTAAAGGTAGCGGCGAACACCGGGGAGCTGTTTTTT. Its protein is CASSVKVAANTGELFF.

The chain is built from TRBV6-5 and TRBJ1-2, with a possible D match to TRBD1 (6 bases). The CDR3 consists of 13 residues. Trimming removed 7 bases at V and 13 bases at J, with 22 bases between. In germline, CDR1 is MNHEY, CDR2 SVGAGI. CDR3 sequence reads: CASKNDRTSATTF. The DNA for the CDR3 is TGTGCCAGCAAGAATGACAGGACAAGTGCTACCACCTTC.

V gene TRBV7-9 combines with J gene TRBJ2-3; D is unclear. The CDR3 covers 14 residues. Trimming cost V 3 bases and J 0 bases, with 7 bases left between them. Germline assignment: CDR1 SEHNR and CDR2 FQNEAQ (reference sequence). CDR3 sequence (DNA): TGTGCCAGCAGCTTCGCGGCTAGCACAGATACGCAGTATTTT. This encodes CASSFAASTDTQYF.